The clone carrying this TCR beta chain was seen a handful of times. Its antigen is not identified. This sample is drawn from a study of T cell repertoires in cytomegalovirus infection. Across the whole study: Epitope selection comprised recently identified HLA-C-restricted CMV epitopes and well-studied HLA-B-restricted CMV epitopes. Public signatures in TCR beta pointed to CMV infection and matching HLA type. Points from the study as a whole: CMV-specific TCR beta clonotypes restricted by HLA-C were the ones dominating the ex vivo response.

Trimming at V came to 6 bases and at J to 2 bases, leaving 6 bases not matched to a gene. Germline lookup yields CDR1 SQVTM and CDR2 ANQGSEA. CDR3 length equals 16 residues. TCRdb reprocessed the reads with MiXCR, giving one entry per CDR3 protein. The repertoire includes 360,000 or so distinct CDR3 sequences, nearly 35% of them detected once, and roughly 14% sits in the top ten. The chain employs TRBV29-1 and TRBJ2-1; 14 positions match TRBD2. Sequenced here: cultured PBMCs, sampled from culture after CMV antigen stimulation. This TCR derives from a human donor in good health (CMV status not recorded). Some clones in this sample may be carry-over from other donors' samples. The CDR3 sequence: CSVAGTSGRAYNEQFF. The CDR3 DNA reads TGCAGCGTCGCCGGGACTAGCGGGAGAGCCTACAATGAGCAGTTCTTC.